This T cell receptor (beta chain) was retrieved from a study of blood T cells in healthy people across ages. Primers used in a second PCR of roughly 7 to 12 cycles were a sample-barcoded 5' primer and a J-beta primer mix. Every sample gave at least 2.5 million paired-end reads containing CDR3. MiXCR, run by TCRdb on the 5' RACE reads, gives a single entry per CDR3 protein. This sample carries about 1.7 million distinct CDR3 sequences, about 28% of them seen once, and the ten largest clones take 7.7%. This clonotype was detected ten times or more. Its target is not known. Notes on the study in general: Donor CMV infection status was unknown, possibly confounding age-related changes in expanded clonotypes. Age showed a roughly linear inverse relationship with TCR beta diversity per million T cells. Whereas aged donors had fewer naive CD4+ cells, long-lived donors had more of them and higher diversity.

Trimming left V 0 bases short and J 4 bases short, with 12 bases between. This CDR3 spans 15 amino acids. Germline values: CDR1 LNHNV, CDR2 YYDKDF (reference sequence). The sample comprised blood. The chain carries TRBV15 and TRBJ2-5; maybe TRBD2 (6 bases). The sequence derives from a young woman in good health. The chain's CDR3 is CATSRDVGGVETQYF. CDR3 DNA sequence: TGTGCCACCAGCAGAGACGTTGGCGGGGTAGAGACCCAGTACTTC.